The sample holds a few counts of the clone carrying this T cell receptor beta chain. Its antigen is unknown. With 3 bases removed from V and 5 bases from J, the gap between germline ends came to 12 bases. The CDR3 is 14 residues long. Germline CDR1 reads SGHRS; CDR2 reads YFSETQ. This specimen comes from a study of T-cell memory formation after mild COVID-19. Study results and caveats: Day 37-peaking second-wave clones had unconfirmed SARS-CoV-2 specificity. Whereas later expanders leaned CD4+, clones contracting day 15 to 85 showed a balanced CD4/CD8 makeup.

TCRdb ran MiXCR on the 5' RACE reads and lists one entry per CDR3 protein. The sample records over 130,000 distinct CDR3 sequences, around 15% being singletons. The chain couples TRBV5-1 to TRBJ2-1; D unresolved. Source material: PBMCs or a T cell subset sorted from them (not recorded which). The sequence was collected from an adult woman who had mild COVID-19 (a few samples of this study predate the infection). Cell type and time point are not known. The CDR3 DNA follows: TGCGCCAGCAGCTACCCGGGCCGTAACAATGAGCAGTTCTTC. Translated: CASSYPGRNNEQFF. Looking up the rest from reference TRBV5-1 and TRBJ2-1 gives the full variable domain: KAGVTQTPRYLIKTRGQQVTLSCSPISGHRSVSWYQQTPGQGLQFLFEYFSETQRNKGNFPGRFSGRQFSNSRSEMNVSTLELGDSALYLCASSYPGRNNEQFFGPGTRLTVL.